One sample yielded the 28 T cell receptor beta chains listed below, sequenced in a study of cytomegalovirus exposure and HLA in healthy donors. Only in-frame clones appear in the TCRdb table, and some are missing; sequencing was by immunoSEQ multiplex PCR. The sample carries about 140,000 clones, 88% recorded once. The source material was PBMCs. These receptors were obtained from a woman in her late teens or twenties in good health and CMV-seropositive.

V is TRBV6-5 and J is TRBJ1-4, with D uncertain. This CDR3 comprises 13 residues. Germline V lookup: CDR1 MNHEY, CDR2 SVGAGI. Trimming left V 2 bases short and J 8 bases short, with 9 bases between. CDR3 in amino acids: CASSYGESEKLFF. Here the CDR3 DNA reads TGTGCCAGCAGTTACGGGGAGTCGGAAAAACTGTTTTTT.

This chain uses TRBV28 with TRBJ1-1, with 7 bases fitting TRBD1. The germline gives CDR1 MDHEN, CDR2 SYDVKM. Unmatched junction bases numbered 12, after V lost 7 bases and J lost 1 base. The CDR3 contains 16 residues. This CDR3 is CASILPRPGGNTEAFF. CDR3 sequence (DNA): TGTGCCAGCATCCTTCCCCGGCCAGGGGGGAACACTGAAGCTTTCTTT.

This clone was seen just once. This chain uses TRBV7-3 with TRBJ1-2, with 7 bases that match TRBD1. Germline CDR1 SGHTA, CDR2 FQGTGA. Losses at the gene ends were 4 bases for V and 6 bases for J; bases not matched to a gene: 5. This CDR3 comprises 13 residues. The CDR3 DNA sequence: TGTGCCAGCAGCTCACAGGGGAGCGATGGCTACACCTTC. Its translation: CASSSQGSDGYTF. Filled out from reference TRBV7-3 and TRBJ1-2, the complete variable domain reads GAGVSQTPSNKVTEKGKYVELRCDPISGHTALYWYRQSLGQGPEFLIYFQGTGAADDSGLPNDRFFAVRPEGSVSTLKIQRTERGDSAVYLCASSSQGSDGYTFGSGTRLTVV.

The V gene is TRBV25-1, the J gene TRBJ2-7, with 10 positions matching TRBD2. Germline V gene data show CDR1 as MGHDK and CDR2 as SYGVNS. The CDR3 is 16 amino acids. Trimming took 5 bases from V and 2 from J; bases not matched to a gene: 9. The CDR3 DNA reads as TGTGCCAGCAGTAAAAAGCTAGCGGGGGCCGCCTACGAGCAGTACTTC. Residues: CASSKKLAGAAYEQYF.

The V call is TRBV19, the J call TRBJ1-2; unclear D gene. The V end was cut by 7 bases, the J end by 4 bases, with 16 bases between. The germline gives CDR1 LNHDA, CDR2 SQIVND (reference sequence). This CDR3 is built from 14 residues. CDR3 nucleotide sequence: TGTGCCAGTACCCGCGACGGGGAGAGCTATGGCTACACCTTC. Protein product: CASTRDGESYGYTF.

The V gene is TRBV5-3, the J gene TRBJ2-2; 7 positions agree with TRBD1. TRBV5-3 is designated an ORF whose function remains uncertain. The CDR3 runs 17 residues. Trimming removed 3 bases from V and 1 base from J; junction bases left unmatched: 9. CDR3 amino acids: CARSSTAGTENTGELFF. The CDR3, as DNA: TGTGCCAGAAGCTCCACGGCCGGGACAGAGAACACCGGGGAGCTGTTTTTT.

The J gene is TRBJ1-5, the V gene TRBV5-5; D gene uncertain. The ends were cut back, 0 bases at V and 7 bases at J, with 14 bases in the middle. This CDR3 is built from 15 residues. Germline lookup yields CDR1 SGHKS and CDR2 YYEKEE (reference sequence). The CDR3 DNA reads TGTGCCAGCAGCTTGGGCCCGGGGATCGGCCAGCCCCAGCATTTT. Translating it yields CASSLGPGIGQPQHF.

This chain joins TRBV5-6 and TRBJ2-7, with a possible D match to TRBD2 (6 bases). CDR1 is SGHDT and CDR2 is YYEEEE in the germline V gene. The germline V and J ends were trimmed by 2 bases and 5 bases, with 14 bases remaining between them. The CDR3 length is 14 residues. CDR3 residues: CASSFGSPSDEQYF. CDR3 DNA: TGTGCCAGCAGCTTCGGGAGCCCATCGGACGAGCAGTACTTC.

The genes are TRBV9 and TRBJ2-3; D not resolved. The CDR3 is 13 residues long. The germline CDR1 and CDR2 sequences are SGDLS and YYNGEE. Trimming took off 4 bases at V and 4 bases at J, with 10 bases between the two ends. CDR3 coding DNA: TGTGCCAGCAGCACACCCCCACCAGATACGCAGTATTTT. Protein sequence: CASSTPPPDTQYF.

This chain uses TRBV6-5 with TRBJ2-1; 8 positions match TRBD1. The CDR3 spans 13 residues. CDR1 and CDR2 (germline): MNHEY, SVGAGI. The junction had 3 bases not matched to a gene; V was cut back by 5 bases and J by 6 bases. This CDR3 is CASSRQGSNEQFF. CDR3 in DNA: TGTGCCAGCAGTCGACAGGGGAGCAATGAGCAGTTCTTC.

This chain uses TRBV7-3 with TRBJ2-1, with D uncertain. Trimming removed 5 bases at V and 4 bases at J, with 9 bases between. The CDR3 is made up of 13 amino acids. CDR1 SGHTA and CDR2 FQGTGA come from the germline V gene. The chain's CDR3 is CASSPTTYNEQFF. Here the CDR3 DNA reads TGTGCCAGCAGCCCGACAACTTACAATGAGCAGTTCTTC.

This sequence joins TRBV29-1 and TRBJ1-2, with D tentatively TRBD1 (6 bases). This CDR3 has 11 residues. V lost 5 bases and J lost 7, with 11 bases in between. CDR1 is SQVTM and CDR2 is ANQGSEA in the germline V gene. The CDR3 coding sequence is TGCAGCGTTAGGGGACAAGGTGGCTACACCTTC. Amino acids: CSVRGQGGYTF.

The DNA of the CDR3 is TGTGCCACCAGCAGAGATCCTACGGGTCCCACCGGGGAGCTGTTTTTT. It yields the protein CATSRDPTGPTGELFF. The chain carries TRBV15 and TRBJ2-2; the D is unclear. The CDR3 is made up of 16 amino acids. The V and J ends lost 0 bases and 4 bases respectively, with 12 bases between them. CDR1 is LNHNV and CDR2 is YYDKDF in the germline V gene (reference sequence).

The chain employs TRBV6-5 and TRBJ1-2; a weak D match, TRBD1 (5 bases). The germline CDR1 and CDR2 sequences are MNHEY and SVGAGI. V was shortened by 0 bases and J by 6 bases, with 11 bases between the two germline ends. This CDR3 comprises 14 residues. In DNA form, the CDR3 reads TGTGCCAGCAGTTACTCGGAGGGGTGGAATGGCTACACCTTC. Translating it yields CASSYSEGWNGYTF.

This chain uses TRBV29-1 with TRBJ2-2; 8 nucleotides agree with TRBD1. The CDR3 is 17 amino acids. The germline V gene has CDR1 SQVTM and CDR2 ANQGSEA. Trimming at V came to 8 bases and at J to 2 bases, leaving 16 bases not matched to a gene. The CDR3 spells CSLKPEPGGFNTGELFF. CDR3 nucleotides: TGCAGCTTGAAACCAGAACCAGGGGGCTTTAACACCGGGGAGCTGTTTTTT.

The chain carries TRBV5-1 and TRBJ2-2; TRBD1 matches at 8 bases. This CDR3 comprises 19 residues. The germline V gene encodes CDR1 SGHRS and CDR2 YFSETQ. With V trimmed by 0 bases and J by 1 base, 11 bases remained unmatched. CDR3 residues: CASSLAPPGQGLNTGELFF. The CDR3 DNA reads as TGCGCCAGCAGCTTGGCCCCCCCCGGACAGGGATTGAACACCGGGGAGCTGTTTTTT. The whole variable domain, remainder taken from reference TRBV5-1 and TRBJ2-2, is KAGVTQTPRYLIKTRGQQVTLSCSPISGHRSVSWYQQTPGQGLQFLFEYFSETQRNKGNFPGRFSGRQFSNSRSEMNVSTLELGDSALYLCASSLAPPGQGLNTGELFFGEGSRLTVL.

This chain uses TRBV10-3 with TRBJ1-2; the match to TRBD1 covers 7 bases. Germline-derived CDR1 and CDR2 are ENHRY and SYGVKD. Unmatched junction bases numbered 9, after V lost 11 bases and J lost 6 bases. The CDR3 totals 12 residues. CDR3 residues: CAVSRGEDGYTF. CDR3 DNA sequence: TGTGCCGTCTCCAGGGGGGAGGATGGCTACACCTTC.

The rearrangement joins TRBV7-2 to TRBJ1-6, with 7 positions matching TRBD1. Trimming cost V 5 bases and J 9 bases; bases outside gene matches: 10. Looked up from germline, CDR1 is SGHTA and CDR2 is FQGNSA. The CDR3 covers 15 residues. This CDR3 reads CASSPRQGDSSPLHF. Here the CDR3 DNA reads TGTGCCAGCAGCCCCCGACAGGGAGACAGTTCACCCCTCCACTTT.

The chain recombines TRBV5-1 with TRBJ2-7; 7 bases align to TRBD1. Germline lookup yields CDR1 SGHRS and CDR2 YFSETQ. This CDR3 is 12 amino acids long. J was trimmed by 5 bases and V by 4 bases; bases with no gene match: 3. The CDR3 DNA reads TGCGCCAGCAGCCTAGGACAGGACGAGCAGTACTTC. Translating gives CASSLGQDEQYF.

The V gene is TRBV5-1, the J gene TRBJ2-1, with D uncertain. This CDR3 contains 16 residues. The germline V gene has CDR1 SGHRS and CDR2 YFSETQ. V was trimmed by 0 bases and J by 1 base, leaving 11 bases between them. CDR3 nucleotide sequence: TGCGCCAGCAGCTTGGAACCTCAGGAATCCTACAATGAGCAGTTCTTC. Translating gives CASSLEPQESYNEQFF.

This clone was seen a few times. The chain recombines TRBV6-5 with TRBJ1-2; weak D call: TRBD1 (5 bases). Trimming pared 5 bases from V and 2 bases from J, leaving 9 bases between. Germline V gives CDR1 MNHEY, CDR2 SVGAGI. The CDR3 extends over 13 amino acids. In DNA form, the CDR3 reads TGTGCCAGCAGTGGCAACAGGAACTATGGCTACACCTTC. This translates into CASSGNRNYGYTF.

This clone was counted a few times. This chain uses TRBV7-9 with TRBJ1-6, with a tentative D call TRBD1 (5 bases). Between the trimmed V and J ends, which lost 4 bases and 11 bases, there was a span of 12 bases. This CDR3 is built from 13 residues. Germline-derived CDR1 and CDR2 are SEHNR and FQNEAQ (reference sequence). CDR3 amino acids: CASSYQGEAPLHF. CDR3 bases: TGTGCCAGCAGCTACCAGGGTGAGGCACCCCTCCACTTT.

The rearrangement joins TRBV9 to TRBJ1-6, with 8 bases lining up with TRBD1. This CDR3 is 17 amino acids long. Germline CDR1 is SGDLS and CDR2 is YYNGEE. V lost 2 bases and J lost 9; bases outside the gene matches: 13. CDR3 DNA: TGTGCCAGCAGCGTCACAACACGGACAGGGTCGGGTTCACCCCTCCACTTT. Translation gives CASSVTTRTGSGSPLHF. Combining the CDR3 with reference TRBV9 and TRBJ1-6 gives the whole variable domain DSGVTQTPKHLITATGQRVTLRCSPRSGDLSVYWYQQSLDQGLQFLIQYYNGEERAKGNILERFSAQQFPDLHSELNLSSLELGDSALYFCASSVTTRTGSGSPLHFGNGTRLTVT.

In its sample, this clone was seen once. This rearrangement joins TRBV30 to TRBJ2-6; D might be TRBD2 (6 bases). The CDR3 runs to 12 residues. Germline V lookup: CDR1 GTSNPN, CDR2 SVGIG (reference sequence). CDR3 region: CGGGTGANVLTF. In DNA, the CDR3 is TGTGGTGGGGGGACTGGGGCCAACGTCCTGACTTTC. The whole variable domain, filled in from reference TRBV30 and TRBJ2-6, reads SQTIHQWPATLVQPVGSPLSLECTVEGTSNPNLYWYRQAAGRGLQLLFYSVGIGQISSEVPQNLSASRPQDRQFILSSKKLLLSDSGFYLCGGGTGANVLTFGAGSRLTVL.

The chain employs TRBV5-8 and TRBJ1-2; tentative D call: TRBD1 (6 bases). This CDR3 contains 14 residues. Germline CDR1 reads SGHTS; CDR2 reads YDEGEE. Trimming shortened V by 2 bases and J by 4 bases, and 12 bases separated the two germline ends. The CDR3 loop is CASSFTGSIYGYTF. In DNA, the CDR3 is TGTGCCAGCAGCTTTACAGGGAGTATCTATGGCTACACCTTC.

This chain uses TRBV19 with TRBJ1-5, with D unresolved. The CDR3 extends over 16 amino acids. Per germline, CDR1 LNHDA and CDR2 SQIVND (reference sequence). V shed 3 bases and J shed 7 bases, with 19 bases lying between them. CDR3 in DNA: TGTGCCAGTAGTATTGAGGGAAATGGTCGTCGGCAGCCCCAGCATTTT. It encodes CASSIEGNGRRQPQHF.

V and J are TRBV7-9 and TRBJ1-3, with D uncertain. V lost 4 bases to trimming and J lost 0 bases, with 10 bases between them. This CDR3 has 15 amino acids. CDR1 and CDR2 from the germline V gene are SEHNR and FQNEAQ (reference sequence). CDR3 DNA sequence: TGTGCCAGCAGCTGGGCAGGTCCCTCTGGAAACACCATATATTTT. Its protein product is CASSWAGPSGNTIYF. The full variable domain, completed using reference TRBV7-9 and TRBJ1-3, is DTGVSQNPRHKITKRGQNVTFRCDPISEHNRLYWYRQTLGQGPEFLTYFQNEAQLEKSRLLSDRFSAERPKGSFSTLEIQRTEQGDSAMYLCASSWAGPSGNTIYFGEGSWLTVV.

The chain couples TRBV5-1 to TRBJ2-7, with 7 bases lining up with TRBD1. CDR1 and CDR2 (germline): SGHRS, YFSETQ. The junction had 7 bases not matched to a gene; V was cut back by 4 bases and J by 0 bases. The CDR3 runs to 15 residues. The CDR3 sequence is CASSPDRVYSYEQYF. The DNA of the CDR3 is TGCGCCAGCAGCCCTGACAGGGTTTACTCCTACGAGCAGTACTTC.